The 19 T cell receptor beta chains in this list originate from one sample, sequenced in a study of identical twins. MiXCR, applied by TCRdb to the 5' RACE reads, yields one record per CDR3 protein. The table records just over 500,000 distinct CDR3 sequences, 22% of them present only once. These data are also associated with another study on T cells expressing NK-cell markers.

The sample comprised CD4+ T cells sorted from blood. These receptors all stem from a woman younger than 35 in good health.

This clonotype was counted ten times or more. V usage is TRBV29-1 and J usage is TRBJ2-5, with a tentative D call TRBD1 (6 bases). Trimming cost V 6 bases and J 1 base, with 12 bases left between them. Germline V gene sequence: CDR1 SQVTM, CDR2 ANQGSEA. The CDR3 loop spans 13 amino acids. The CDR3 DNA is TGCAGCGTAAGGGCAGGGGCCCAAGAGACCCAGTACTTC. Translation: CSVRAGAQETQYF.

The chain is built from TRBV29-1 and TRBJ2-5; 10 bases line up with TRBD2. The CDR3 has 15 residues. CDR1 is SQVTM and CDR2 is ANQGSEA in the germline V gene. J lost 5 bases, V lost 5 bases, and 11 bases had no gene match. DNA of the CDR3: TGCAGCGTTTCCCCCCCAGCGGGAGGGAAGGAGACCCAGTACTTC. This sequence encodes CSVSPPAGGKETQYF.

This clonotype was picked up one time. The chain uses TRBV7-2 and TRBJ1-4, with D perhaps matching TRBD1 (5 bases). The germline gives CDR1 SGHTA, CDR2 FQGNSA. This CDR3 has 14 residues. V dropped 5 bases and J dropped 6 bases, with 13 bases sitting between them. The CDR3 DNA follows: TGTGCCAGCAGCCGGGGCGCGGTAGATGAAAAACTGTTTTTT. The encoded protein is CASSRGAVDEKLFF.

In DNA form, the CDR3 reads TGTGCCAGCAGCTATACAGGGGTCCGAGAGCAGTACTTC. This codes for CASSYTGVREQYF. This chain uses TRBV12-3 or TRBV12-4 with TRBJ2-7; 7 nucleotides line up with TRBD1. V gave up 6 bases and J gave up 7 bases; unmatched junction bases: 9. The CDR3 is 13 amino acids.

V is TRBV18 and J is TRBJ2-5; D not resolved. CDR3 length: 15 amino acids. V lost 3 bases to trimming and J lost 4 bases, with 15 bases between them. Germline V lookup: CDR1 KGHSH, CDR2 LQKENI. The CDR3 reads CASSPSGGSRETQYF. For the CDR3, the DNA is TGTGCCAGCTCACCTTCCGGCGGTAGCCGAGAGACCCAGTACTTC.

This rearrangement joins TRBV9 to TRBJ2-2; D possibly matches TRBD1 or TRBD2 (6 bases each). CDR3 length equals 15 residues. The germline gives CDR1 SGDLS, CDR2 YYNGEE. V dropped 0 bases and J dropped 4 bases, with 10 bases sitting between them. CDR3 sequence (DNA): TGTGCCAGCAGCGTAGTCGGGGGCGTCACCGGGGAGCTGTTTTTT. Its protein is CASSVVGGVTGELFF.

The rearrangement links TRBV6-1 to TRBJ2-7, with D perhaps assigned TRBD1 or TRBD2 (5 bases each). This CDR3 contains 12 residues. Germline V lookup: CDR1 MNHNS, CDR2 SASEGT. V lost 2 bases and J lost 9, with 11 bases in between. CDR3 coding DNA: TGTGCCAGCAGTGAATGGGGACGGGGGCAGTACTTC. The encoded protein is CASSEWGRGQYF.

This clonotype turned up a few times. V usage is TRBV4-3 and J usage is TRBJ2-1, with D possibly TRBD2 on 6 matching bases. Trimming took off 3 bases at V and 0 bases at J, with 21 bases between the two ends. Germline V lookup: CDR1 LGHNA, CDR2 YSLEER. CDR3 length: 19 amino acids. The CDR3 DNA reads as TGCGCCAGCAGCCAGGTAGATTCTTTGGCGGGACCCTCCTACAATGAGCAGTTCTTC. As protein: CASSQVDSLAGPSYNEQFF.

This clonotype occurred a few times. The gene calls are TRBV2 and TRBJ2-7, with D unresolved. Trimming cost V 6 bases and J 1 base, with 7 bases left between them. Looked up from germline, CDR1 is SNHLY and CDR2 is FYNNEI. The CDR3 is 12 residues long. CDR3 in DNA: TGTGCCAGCAGGGGGTGGTCCTACGAGCAGTACTTC. Its translation: CASRGWSYEQYF.

This chain connects TRBV20-1 to TRBJ2-1, with 7 bases aligning to TRBD2. This CDR3 is built from 15 residues. Germline V lookup: CDR1 DFQATT, CDR2 SNEGSKA (reference sequence). J gave up 5 bases and V 3 bases, and 10 bases lay outside the gene matches. The CDR3 protein is CSASLSGLNNNEQFF. The CDR3 region has the DNA TGCAGTGCTAGCTTGTCGGGACTAAATAACAATGAGCAGTTCTTC.

This clonotype was picked up a small number of times. V and J are TRBV10-2 and TRBJ1-1, with 10 bases lining up with TRBD1. The length of the CDR3 is 13 residues. V lost 8 bases, J lost 10 bases, and 10 bases stayed unmatched. CDR1 is WSHSY, CDR2 SAAADI, per germline. The chain's CDR3 is CASGSGQGGVAFF. Here the CDR3 DNA reads TGCGCCAGCGGGAGCGGACAGGGGGGTGTAGCTTTCTTT.

The gene calls are TRBV20-1 and TRBJ2-3; the D is unclear. CDR3 length: 11 amino acids. Germline assignment: CDR1 DFQATT and CDR2 SNEGSKA (reference sequence). V was cut by 2 bases and J by 6 bases, with 6 bases left in between. In DNA form, the CDR3 reads TGCAGTGCTAGACACGGGGATACGCAGTATTTT. It yields the protein CSARHGDTQYF.

The rearrangement links TRBV10-3 to TRBJ2-7; 12 bases line up with TRBD2. The CDR3 totals 17 residues. Losses at the gene ends were 3 bases for V and 2 bases for J; bases not matched to a gene: 8. The germline CDR1 and CDR2 sequences are ENHRY and SYGVKD. The CDR3 reads CAISESPGLAGTYEQYF. Written as DNA, the CDR3 is TGTGCCATCAGTGAAAGCCCTGGACTAGCGGGAACCTACGAGCAGTACTTC.

The genes are TRBV20-1 and TRBJ2-7, with TRBD1 identical over 10 bases. Unmatched junction bases numbered 8, after V lost 6 bases and J lost 3 bases. Germline loops: CDR1 DFQATT, CDR2 SNEGSKA (reference sequence). The length of the CDR3 is 14 residues. The CDR3, as DNA: TGCAGTGCCCTTCCCGGGACAGGGGTCTACGAGCAGTACTTC. Its translation: CSALPGTGVYEQYF.

This clonotype was detected many times. The rearrangement joins TRBV12-3 or TRBV12-4 to TRBJ2-2; D is possibly TRBD1 (6 bases). Between the trimmed V and J ends, which lost 5 bases and 15 bases, there was a span of 19 bases. The CDR3 has 13 residues. Written as DNA, the CDR3 is TGTGCCAGCAGTATACTCGGGACATCAACATTGTTTTTT. The encoded protein is CASSILGTSTLFF.

In this sample, this clonotype turned up a few times. The J gene is TRBJ2-3, the V gene TRBV20-1, with TRBD2 identical over 7 bases. V lost 6 bases to trimming and J lost 5 bases; unmatched junction nucleotides: 11. The germline V gene has CDR1 DFQATT and CDR2 SNEGSKA (reference sequence). The CDR3 covers 14 residues. This CDR3 reads CSAAGRGVVDTQYF. CDR3 bases: TGCAGTGCCGCGGGGAGGGGAGTAGTAGATACGCAGTATTTT.

A few counts support this clonotype. The chain carries TRBV12-3 or TRBV12-4 and TRBJ2-6; D perhaps matches TRBD2 (5 bases). V was cut by 8 bases and J by 4 bases, with 12 bases left in between. CDR3 length equals 14 residues. The chain's CDR3 is CASVRGAGANVLTF. The CDR3 nucleotides read TGTGCCAGCGTCCGGGGAGCAGGGGCCAACGTCCTGACTTTC.

This chain links TRBV6-5 with TRBJ1-5; D gene uncertain. Germline V gives CDR1 MNHEY, CDR2 SVGAGI. The V end was cut by 0 bases, the J end by 0 bases, with 9 bases between. This CDR3 has 16 amino acids. The CDR3: CASSYSTPYSNQPQHF. The CDR3 region has the DNA TGTGCCAGCAGTTACTCGACCCCCTATAGCAATCAGCCCCAGCATTTT.

This clonotype was detected only a few times. The J gene is TRBJ1-2, the V gene TRBV4-3, with D possibly TRBD1 on 5 matching bases. Germline lookup yields CDR1 LGHNA and CDR2 YSLEER. This CDR3 comprises 15 residues. V was trimmed by 1 base and J by 8 bases, leaving 17 bases between them. The CDR3 region is CASSQVKGASGGYTF. Written as DNA, the CDR3 is TGCGCCAGCAGCCAAGTTAAAGGGGCTTCGGGCGGCTACACCTTC.